Following are 22 T cell receptor beta chains from one sample sequenced in a study of cytomegalovirus exposure and HLA in healthy donors. Primers for the PCR totalled 60 Vbeta and 13 Jbeta. TCRdb's copy holds only in-frame clones and misses some; the assay was immunoSEQ multiplex PCR. The repertoire includes about 110,000 clones, under 85% of them detected once, and roughly 1.2% sits in the top ten. The source material was PBMCs. Receptor source: a man in his forties in good health and CMV-seronegative.

The gene calls are TRBV5-6 and TRBJ2-7; a possible D gene is TRBD1 (5 bases). V lost 6 bases and J 2 bases, leaving 12 bases between the germline ends. Per germline, CDR1 SGHDT and CDR2 YYEEEE. This CDR3 is built from 13 residues. The CDR3: CASTGQSAYEQYF. The CDR3 nucleotides are TGTGCCAGCACAGGACAATCCGCCTACGAGCAGTACTTC.

The chain is built from TRBV5-1 and TRBJ2-2, with 9 positions matching TRBD1. Trimming cost V 4 bases and J 4 bases; bases outside gene matches: 5. Looked up from germline, CDR1 is SGHRS and CDR2 is YFSETQ. This CDR3 spans 15 amino acids. CDR3 protein: CASSAGQGRTGELFF. The CDR3 DNA is TGCGCCAGCAGCGCAGGACAGGGGCGCACCGGGGAGCTGTTTTTT. The variable domain in full, with the rest retrieved from reference TRBV5-1 and TRBJ2-2, is KAGVTQTPRYLIKTRGQQVTLSCSPISGHRSVSWYQQTPGQGLQFLFEYFSETQRNKGNFPGRFSGRQFSNSRSEMNVSTLELGDSALYLCASSAGQGRTGELFFGEGSRLTVL.

A few counts support this clone. In DNA form, the CDR3 reads TGTGCCAGCAGCTTAGTAGGTAGCAGATACAATGAGCAGTTCTTC. Translated: CASSLVGSRYNEQFF. The V gene is TRBV7-9, the J gene TRBJ2-1; no reliable D call. Deletions cut 1 base from V and 4 bases from J, with 11 bases between. There are 15 residues in the CDR3. The germline V gene has CDR1 SEHNR and CDR2 FQNEAQ (reference sequence).

This clone was counted a few times. V is TRBV6-5 and J is TRBJ1-2; 9 bases map to TRBD1. The CDR3 loop spans 15 amino acids. J lost 7 bases, V lost 4 bases, and 10 bases had no gene match. CDR1 and CDR2 from the germline V gene are MNHEY and SVGAGI. CDR3 coding DNA: TGTGCCAGCAGTTCCAAGAACAGGGGGCGAACTGGCTACACCTTC. Protein: CASSSKNRGRTGYTF.

The V gene is TRBV28, the J gene TRBJ2-4; D perhaps matches TRBD1 (6 bases). V lost 2 bases to trimming and J lost 11 bases, with 16 bases between them. Germline CDR1 and CDR2: MDHEN and SYDVKM. The CDR3 sequence is 14 residues long. The CDR3 DNA is TGTGCCAGCAGTTTAATATCGGGACAAAAAGTTCAGTACTTC. This gives the protein CASSLISGQKVQYF.

J is TRBJ1-1 and V is TRBV5-6; perhaps TRBD1 as D (5 bases). V lost 4 bases to trimming and J lost 0 bases, with 13 bases between them. Germline V lookup: CDR1 SGHDT, CDR2 YYEEEE. CDR3 length: 15 residues. The CDR3 coding sequence is TGTGCCAGCAGCCCCGTTGGAGGGGTGAACACTGAAGCTTTCTTT. Translation: CASSPVGGVNTEAFF.

This clone was observed a few times. The V gene is TRBV4-3, the J gene TRBJ1-1; no clear D. The CDR3 totals 14 residues. Germline CDR1 reads LGHNA; CDR2 reads YSLEER. Trimming took off 4 bases at V and 4 bases at J, with 13 bases between the two ends. As DNA, the CDR3 is TGCGCCAGCAGCCCCCGGGCGGGTGCCACTGAAGCTTTCTTT. Translated: CASSPRAGATEAFF.

This chain's CDR3 is CASSQGLAGPYNEQFF. CDR3 nucleotide sequence: TGCGCCAGCAGCCAGGGACTAGCGGGACCCTACAATGAGCAGTTCTTC. The chain carries TRBV5-1 and TRBJ2-1; TRBD2 aligns across 13 bases. Per germline, CDR1 SGHRS and CDR2 YFSETQ. This CDR3 has 16 amino acids. V was clipped by 4 bases and J by 2 bases; unmatched bases: 3.

This clone appeared a single time. This chain joins TRBV5-6 and TRBJ1-2; D possibly corresponds to TRBD1 (6 bases). V gave up 0 bases and J gave up 7 bases, with 10 bases separating them. The germline CDR1 and CDR2 sequences are SGHDT and YYEEEE. CDR3 length equals 13 residues. CDR3 bases: TGTGCCAGCAGCTTGGCGGCAGGGGCTGGCTACACCTTC. This gives the protein CASSLAAGAGYTF.

This clone has only one observation. The chain joins TRBV27 to TRBJ2-1; 13 nucleotides match TRBD2. The germline CDR1 and CDR2 sequences are MNHEY and SMNVEV (reference sequence). The ends lost 4 bases at V and 9 bases at J; junction bases unmatched: 9. There are 16 residues in the CDR3. CDR3 sequence (DNA): TGTGCCAGCAGTTCCGGACTAGCGGGAGTCTCCGGTGAGCAGTTCTTC. Its translation is CASSSGLAGVSGEQFF.

V and J are TRBV28 and TRBJ2-4, with a tentative D call TRBD2 (6 bases). Germline CDR1 and CDR2: MDHEN and SYDVKM. The CDR3 consists of 13 residues. For the CDR3, the DNA is TGTGCTATCGGGGGAATAGCCAAAAACATTCAGTACTTC. Its translation: CAIGGIAKNIQYF.

The chain links TRBV29-1 to TRBJ2-3; weak D call: TRBD2 (5 bases). Germline V CDR1 and CDR2: SQVTM, ANQGSEA. V lost 0 bases to trimming and J lost 1 base, with 14 bases between them. This CDR3 comprises 16 residues. The CDR3 DNA reads as TGCAGCGTTGAAGATGGCTACCGGAGGTGCACAGATACGCAGTATTTT. Amino acid sequence: CSVEDGYRRCTDTQYF.

This rearrangement joins TRBV6-5 to TRBJ1-2, with 9 bases aligning to TRBD1. V gave up 6 bases and J gave up 4 bases; unmatched junction bases: 6. Germline CDR1 and CDR2: MNHEY and SVGAGI. This CDR3 comprises 14 residues. This chain's CDR3 is CASRDRGFGYGYTF. In DNA, the CDR3 is TGTGCCAGCAGAGACAGGGGGTTCGGCTATGGCTACACCTTC.

The rearrangement links TRBV28 to TRBJ2-1, with D tentatively TRBD1 (5 bases). V dropped 5 bases and J dropped 5 bases, with 19 bases sitting between them. The CDR3 spans 16 residues. Germline-derived CDR1 and CDR2 are MDHEN and SYDVKM. CDR3 protein: CASSPTQAQFHNEQFF. For the CDR3, the DNA is TGTGCCAGCAGTCCAACACAGGCACAGTTCCACAATGAGCAGTTCTTC.

This clone was seen only a few times. At one of its ends the junction is not consistent with the germline gene, which may arise from a read error. The DNA for the CDR3 is TGTTCCAGCAGCTTTGATAGCTATAATTCACCCCTCCACTTT. Its protein is CSSSFDSYNSPLHF. V gene TRBV7-9 combines with J gene TRBJ1-6; no clear D. Germline V gene sequence: CDR1 SEHNR, CDR2 FQNEAQ (reference sequence). This CDR3 is built from 14 residues.

This rearrangement joins TRBV5-1 to TRBJ2-5, with 7 bases aligning to TRBD1. The V gene end was trimmed by 4 bases and the J gene end by 3 bases; junction bases not matched to a gene: 6. This CDR3 region has 14 residues. The germline V gene encodes CDR1 SGHRS and CDR2 YFSETQ. This CDR3 reads CASSVGQPKETQYF. CDR3 sequence (DNA): TGCGCCAGCAGCGTGGGACAGCCGAAAGAGACCCAGTACTTC.

The rearrangement joins TRBV6-4 to TRBJ2-3; perhaps TRBD1 as D (7 bases). The V gene lost 0 bases and the J gene lost 3 bases, with 13 bases spanning the gap. Germline V gene sequence: CDR1 MRHNA, CDR2 SNTAGT. The CDR3 contains 16 residues. The CDR3 reads CASSDSGRGETDTQYF. CDR3 nucleotides: TGTGCCAGCAGTGACTCTGGCAGGGGGGAAACAGATACGCAGTATTTT.

The rearrangement joins TRBV7-9 to TRBJ2-3; D unclear. V was shortened by 2 bases and J by 2 bases, with 11 bases between the two germline ends. The CDR3 consists of 15 residues. Germline V gene data show CDR1 as SEHNR and CDR2 as FQNEAQ (reference sequence). CDR3 in DNA: TGTGCCAGCAGCTTAAGGCAGGAATACACAGATACGCAGTATTTT. Translation: CASSLRQEYTDTQYF.

V and J are TRBV4-3 and TRBJ1-1; D call uncertain. The CDR3 is made up of 14 amino acids. Trimming removed 4 bases at V and 0 bases at J, with 9 bases between. Germline-derived CDR1 and CDR2 are LGHNA and YSLEER. The CDR3 DNA sequence: TGCGCCAGCAGCCTAAGCTCGGTGAACACTGAAGCTTTCTTT. It translates to CASSLSSVNTEAFF.

The V call is TRBV27, the J call TRBJ1-1; the D gene is possibly TRBD1 (5 bases). Germline CDR1 reads MNHEY; CDR2 reads SMNVEV (reference sequence). The CDR3 has 14 amino acids. Trimming took 8 bases from V and 1 from J, leaving 14 bases between them. The CDR3 is CASGWGVANTEAFF. The DNA for the CDR3 is TGTGCCAGCGGATGGGGGGTCGCGAACACTGAAGCTTTCTTT.

V usage is TRBV29-1 and J usage is TRBJ1-2; the D gene is possibly TRBD1 (5 bases). The V gene lost 3 bases and the J gene lost 5 bases, with 7 bases spanning the gap. The CDR3 contains 11 residues. The V gene's germline CDR1 is SQVTM and CDR2 ANQGSEA. In DNA, the CDR3 is TGCAGCGTTGACGGGGGTTATGGCTACACCTTC. Translation: CSVDGGYGYTF. Filled out from reference TRBV29-1 and TRBJ1-2, the complete variable domain reads SAVISQKPSRDICQRGTSLTIQCQVDSQVTMMFWYRQQPGQSLTLIATANQGSEATYESGFVIDKFPISRPNLTFSTLTVSNMSPEDSSIYLCSVDGGYGYTFGSGTRLTVV.

The CDR3 spells CASSFASGRLEQYF. The CDR3 bases are TGTGCCAGCAGTTTCGCTAGCGGGAGGCTCGAGCAGTACTTC. V usage is TRBV28 and J usage is TRBJ2-7; 11 bases map to TRBD2. Germline trimming cut 3 bases from V and 6 bases from J; bases unmatched to any gene: 4. Germline V CDR1 and CDR2: MDHEN, SYDVKM. The CDR3 has 14 residues. The variable domain in full, with the rest retrieved from reference TRBV28 and TRBJ2-7, is DVKVTQSSRYLVKRTGEKVFLECVQDMDHENMFWYRQDPGLGLRLIYFSYDVKMKEKGDIPEGYSVSREKKERFSLILESASTNQTSMYLCASSFASGRLEQYFGPGTRLTVT.